Given below is one T cell receptor beta chain in context. These data are taken from a study of T cell responses to AZD1222 COVID-19 vaccine. Germline assignment: CDR1 SGDLS and CDR2 YYNGEE. There are 14 residues in the CDR3. Trimming stripped 0 bases from V and 0 bases from J, with 6 bases between. The table came from immunoSEQ multiplex PCR; TCRdb's copy has only in-frame clones and leaves some out. The data contain roughly 97,000 clones, about 91% of them singletons. The specimen was peripheral blood, collected on day 0 of AZD1222 vaccination. The gene calls are TRBV9 and TRBJ1-2; D gene ambiguous. This TCR was recovered from an adult in good health. The CDR3 DNA reads as TGTGCCAGCAGCGTAGATCTAGCTAACTATGGCTACACCTTC. Its translation is CASSVDLANYGYTF.